The 10 T cell receptor beta chains reported below all come from one sample, sequenced in a study of molecular identifiers for immune sequencing clone quantification. TCRdb fed the PCR reads into MiXCR, producing one record per CDR3 protein. Among 490,000 or so distinct CDR3 sequences listed, roughly 26% were seen once. Source material: naive CD8+ T cells from blood, with Jurkat cell RNA spiked in. Regarding subset: FACS-sorted CD8+CD4-CCR7+CD45RA+ naive T cells. The receptors here all came from a human donor in good health. Some libraries in this study had Jurkat cell RNA spiked in.

The chain is built from TRBV12-5 and TRBJ1-5, with TRBD1 identical over 7 bases. Germline CDR1 and CDR2: LGHNT and FRNRAP. There are 14 residues in the CDR3. V gave up 5 bases and J gave up 1 base; unmatched junction bases: 2. DNA of the CDR3: TGTGCTAGTGGTGGGGGACAGAGCAATCAGCCCCAGCATTTT. It encodes CASGGGQSNQPQHF.

A few counts support this clonotype. The CDR3 nucleotides read TGTGCCAGCAGCTTAGGGACAGGGGTTGTAGACTATGGCTACACCTTC. Its protein product is CASSLGTGVVDYGYTF. The chain couples TRBV13 to TRBJ1-2; TRBD1 matches at 8 bases. The V gene's germline CDR1 is PRHDT and CDR2 FYEKMQ (reference sequence). The V segment lost 0 bases and the J segment 3 bases; nucleotides outside the gene matches: 6. This CDR3 has 16 amino acids.

This clonotype has just a few counts. The chain recombines TRBV11-2 with TRBJ2-1, with TRBD2 matching over 11 bases. CDR1 SGHAT and CDR2 FQNNGV come from the germline V gene. This CDR3 has 17 amino acids. The ends lost 3 bases at V and 7 bases at J; junction bases unmatched: 11. The DNA of the CDR3 is TGTGCCAGCAGCTTTGGGACTAGCGGAGACTCCTGGAATGAGCAGTTCTTC. It yields the protein CASSFGTSGDSWNEQFF.

V usage is TRBV18 and J usage is TRBJ2-3; TRBD2 agrees at 10 bases. This CDR3 is 17 amino acids long. V gave up 2 bases and J gave up 4 bases; unmatched junction bases: 9. Germline V gene data show CDR1 as KGHSH and CDR2 as LQKENI. This CDR3 is CASSPGTGTSDPDTQYF. The CDR3 DNA sequence: TGTGCCAGCTCACCAGGAACCGGGACTAGCGATCCAGATACGCAGTATTTT.

On this clonotype itself: This may be a read error, as it is one base from a much larger clone. This chain connects TRBV13 to TRBJ2-5, with TRBD1 matching over 8 bases. V gave up 4 bases and J gave up 7 bases; unmatched junction bases: 5. There are 13 residues in the CDR3. Germline CDR1 reads PRHDT; CDR2 reads FYEKMQ (reference sequence). The CDR3 DNA sequence: TGTGCCAGCAGCTCGGGACAGGAAGGGACCCAGTACTTC. Translated: CASSSGQEGTQYF.

In the case of this clonotype: A much larger clone lies one base from this, so it may be a read error. The chain employs TRBV12-3 or TRBV12-4 and TRBJ2-3; perhaps TRBD2 as D (6 bases). The CDR3 covers 17 residues. The CDR3 nucleotides read TGTGCCGGCAGTTTAGAAGGGTTAGCGGATAGCACAGATACGCAGTATTTT. Translated: CAGSLEGLADSTDTQYF.

This clonotype came up a few times. The chain uses TRBV20-1 and TRBJ2-7, with a tentative D call TRBD1 (5 bases). The CDR3 contains 13 residues. Germline values: CDR1 DFQATT, CDR2 SNEGSKA (reference sequence). Trimming took off 2 bases at V and 2 bases at J, with 10 bases between the two ends. Here the CDR3 DNA reads TGCAGTGCTAGATCAGGGTTCACCTACGAGCAGTACTTC. It codes for CSARSGFTYEQYF.

Points on this clonotype: Because the CDR3 is missing its conserved closing phenylalanine or tryptophan, this is likely a read error. The chain employs TRBV11-2 and TRBJ2-3; no firm D call. The CDR3 length is 13 residues. Germline CDR1 and CDR2: SGHAT and FQNNGV. V gave up 1 base and J gave up 4 bases, with 6 bases separating them. The CDR3 DNA reads TGTGCCAGCAGCTTAGTCCCATCAGATACGCAGTATTCT. It encodes CASSLVPSDTQYS.

This clonotype has more than one count but fewer than ten. The chain is built from TRBV12-3 or TRBV12-4 and TRBJ2-7, with 7 bases lining up with TRBD1. J was trimmed by 7 bases and V by 4 bases; bases with no gene match: 10. CDR3 length equals 14 residues. Here the CDR3 reads CASSSGTATWEQYF. In nucleotides, the CDR3 is TGTGCCAGCAGTTCCGGGACAGCAACCTGGGAGCAGTACTTC.

The chain combines TRBV5-1 with TRBJ2-2; 12 nucleotides align to TRBD1. The length of the CDR3 is 16 residues. V was pared by 4 bases and J by 4 bases, with 5 bases of the junction left unmatched. From germline, CDR1 is SGHRS and CDR2 YFSETQ. Here the CDR3 DNA reads TGCGCCAGCAGCCCTGGGACAGGGGGCGGCACCGGGGAGCTGTTTTTT. The encoded protein is CASSPGTGGGTGELFF.